The 6 T cell receptor beta chains in this list originate from one sample, sequenced in a study of patients and donors after allogeneic stem cell transplantation. Each CDR3 protein gets one entry after TCRdb re-called the RT-PCR reads with MiXCR. There are about 960,000 distinct CDR3 sequences in the sample; 15% to 20% occur only once, and roughly 6.4% lies in the top ten. Sample: blood, either unsorted or a sorted T cell fraction (not recorded which). Receptor source: a human donor who was either an allogeneic HSCT recipient or a stem cell or donor lymphocyte infusion donor (not recorded which). It is not recorded whose cells these are; they may come from a transplant donor.

The V gene is TRBV7-2, the J gene TRBJ2-6; tentatively, D is TRBD1 (5 bases). The V gene lost 1 base and the J gene lost 4 bases, with 14 bases spanning the gap. The germline CDR1 and CDR2 sequences are SGHTA and FQGNSA. The CDR3 contains 17 residues. The chain's CDR3 is CASSLGQTWSGANVLTF. In DNA form, the CDR3 reads TGTGCCAGCAGCTTAGGACAGACCTGGAGCGGGGCCAACGTCCTGACTTTC.

This clonotype showed up just a few times. The chain is built from TRBV6-1 and TRBJ2-1; possible D gene TRBD2, 6 bases. The CDR3 covers 17 residues. Deletions cut 4 bases from V and 2 bases from J, with 18 bases between. Germline CDR1 reads MNHNS; CDR2 reads SASEGT. The CDR3 DNA is TGTGCCAGCAGTGTTATTCCGGGACTTACTACCTACAATGAGCAGTTCTTC. Its protein is CASSVIPGLTTYNEQFF.

This clonotype was seen more than once but under ten times. V usage is TRBV27 and J usage is TRBJ2-7, with 10 bases aligning to TRBD1. V shed 5 bases, J shed 6 bases, and the junction held 10 bases outside the gene matches. Per the germline V gene, CDR1 is MNHEY and CDR2 is SMNVEV (reference sequence). The CDR3 consists of 15 residues. CDR3 sequence reads: CASSIRDRGPVEQYF. Written as DNA, the CDR3 is TGTGCCAGCAGTATACGCGACAGGGGGCCTGTCGAGCAGTACTTC.

This clonotype was detected a few times. The rearrangement links TRBV5-8 to TRBJ2-6; D gene unclear. Germline CDR1 and CDR2: SGHTS and YDEGEE. The V end lost 0 bases, the J end lost 0 bases, and 7 bases lay between the germline ends. CDR3 length equals 16 residues. The CDR3 sequence: CASSLGRFSGANVLTF. The CDR3 nucleotides are TGTGCCAGCAGCTTGGGCCGTTTCTCTGGGGCCAACGTCCTGACTTTC. Using reference TRBV5-8 and TRBJ2-6 for the parts outside the CDR3, the full variable domain is EAGVTQSPTHLIKTRGQQATLRCSPISGHTSVYWYQQALGLGLQFLLWYDEGEERNRGNFPPRFSGRQFPNYSSELNVNALELEDSALYLCASSLGRFSGANVLTFGAGSRLTVL.

This clonotype was counted ten times or more. The CDR3 protein is CASSATGERELFF. CDR3 DNA sequence: TGTGCCAGCAGTGCGACAGGGGAAAGGGAGCTGTTTTTT. The chain employs TRBV6-2 or TRBV6-3 and TRBJ2-2, with TRBD1 matching over 8 bases. CDR3 size: 13 residues. Per germline, CDR1 MNHEY and CDR2 SVGEGT. Losses at the gene ends were 5 bases for V and 9 bases for J; bases not matched to a gene: 5.

The V call is TRBV7-9, the J call TRBJ1-1; 9 bases line up with TRBD1. CDR1 and CDR2 from the germline V gene are SEHNR and FQNEAQ (reference sequence). The V gene end was trimmed by 4 bases and the J gene end by 4 bases; junction bases not matched to a gene: 7. The length of the CDR3 is 15 residues. CDR3 protein: CASSSGQGRGTEAFF. CDR3 bases: TGTGCCAGCAGCTCTGGACAGGGGCGAGGCACTGAAGCTTTCTTT.